This T cell receptor (beta chain) is drawn from a study of T cell repertoires in cytomegalovirus infection. Study-wide findings and caveats: Clonotypes of TCR beta that were HLA-C-restricted and CMV-specific dominated the ex vivo response.

TCRdb analysed the reads with MiXCR anew, one entry per CDR3 protein. The table has 150,000 to 200,000 distinct CDR3 sequences, about 20% seen once. V lost 0 bases to trimming and J lost 3 bases; unmatched junction nucleotides: 9. The CDR3 loop spans 17 amino acids. The V gene's germline CDR1 is LGHNA and CDR2 YNFKEQ. Note on this clonotype: Its antigen is not known.

Source material: PBMCs. This sequence was found in a human donor in good health (CMV status not recorded). Some clones in this sample may be carry-over from other donors' samples. The chain combines TRBV4-2 with TRBJ2-5; 8 nucleotides line up with TRBD2. The CDR3 DNA reads TGTGCCAGCAGCCAAGAAAGGGGCGGGGGGACTGAAGAGACCCAGTACTTC. Its translation: CASSQERGGGTEETQYF.